These 13 T cell receptor beta chains were all obtained from the same sample, sequenced in a study of blood T cell repertoires in COVID-19. Using immunoSEQ multiplex PCR, the repertoire was profiled, and TCRdb retains in-frame clones only, with some absent. The repertoire has 200,000 or so clones, about 83% of them found once; the top ten carry approximately 5%. The sample comprised PBMCs or T cells enriched from blood (not recorded which). These receptors originate from a woman in her 50s who had been exposed to COVID-19.

The chain employs TRBV19 and TRBJ2-3; 7 bases are shared with TRBD2. The length of the CDR3 is 15 residues. The V and J ends lost 5 bases and 2 bases, in that order; junction bases with no gene match: 7. Germline assignment: CDR1 LNHDA and CDR2 SQIVND (reference sequence). The DNA for the CDR3 is TGTGCCAGTAGTCCCTGGGGGGGGTACACAGATACGCAGTATTTT. Translation gives CASSPWGGYTDTQYF.

The rearrangement links TRBV27 to TRBJ2-1, with a possible D match to TRBD1 (6 bases). The germline CDR1 and CDR2 sequences are MNHEY and SMNVEV (reference sequence). The CDR3 sequence is 14 residues long. Trimming shortened V by 2 bases and J by 3 bases, and 8 bases separated the two germline ends. The CDR3, as DNA: TGTGCCAGCAGTTTACGGGACAACTACAATGAGCAGTTCTTC. Its protein is CASSLRDNYNEQFF.

This sequence joins TRBV19 and TRBJ1-3, with D possibly being TRBD1 (5 bases). Between the trimmed V and J ends, which lost 7 bases and 0 bases, there was a span of 16 bases. CDR3 size: 16 residues. CDR1 LNHDA and CDR2 SQIVND come from the germline V gene (reference sequence). For the CDR3, the DNA is TGTGCCAGTAAGAAATCAGGGACTATCTCTGGAAACACCATATATTTT. Translating it yields CASKKSGTISGNTIYF. Filled out from reference TRBV19 and TRBJ1-3, the complete variable domain reads DGGITQSPKYLFRKEGQNVTLSCEQNLNHDAMYWYRQDPGQGLRLIYYSQIVNDFQKGDIAEGYSVSREKKESFPLTVTSAQKNPTAFYLCASKKSGTISGNTIYFGEGSWLTVV.

The DNA for the CDR3 is TGTGCCACCAGCAGCGCCAGCAACGAGGGCCCAAGCAATCAGCCCCAGCATTTT. Amino acid sequence: CATSSASNEGPSNQPQHF. This chain links TRBV15 with TRBJ1-5; no clear D gene. V was pared by 3 bases and J by 1 base, with 19 bases between. Germline V gene data show CDR1 as LNHNV and CDR2 as YYDKDF (reference sequence). The CDR3 consists of 18 residues.

This clone was observed a single time. The chain's CDR3 is CASSPETAGSSYEQYF. CDR3 in DNA: TGCGCCAGCAGCCCCGAGACAGCGGGAAGCTCCTACGAGCAGTACTTC. The V and J genes are TRBV5-1 and TRBJ2-7, with 7 bases that match TRBD2. Germline V CDR1 and CDR2: SGHRS, YFSETQ. The CDR3 totals 16 residues. V lost 4 bases to trimming and J lost 0 bases; unmatched junction nucleotides: 10.

In its sample, this clone was seen a few times. The J gene is TRBJ2-7, the V gene TRBV6-6, with 10 positions matching TRBD2. The V gene end was trimmed by 2 bases and the J gene end by 5 bases; junction bases not matched to a gene: 9. CDR3 length: 16 amino acids. CDR1 is MNHNY and CDR2 is SVGAGI in the germline V gene (reference sequence). Written as DNA, the CDR3 is TGTGCCAGCAGTTACCGGGTCCCTAGCGGGGGAAACGAGCAGTACTTC. Translation gives CASSYRVPSGGNEQYF.

V is TRBV5-8 and J is TRBJ2-5; 10 bases are a match to TRBD1. CDR3 length equals 14 residues. J was trimmed by 7 bases and V by 0 bases; bases with no gene match: 3. Germline lookup yields CDR1 SGHTS and CDR2 YDEGEE. CDR3 amino acids: CASSLETGGRTQYF. Here the CDR3 DNA reads TGTGCCAGCAGCTTGGAGACAGGGGGCCGGACCCAGTACTTC.

The J gene is TRBJ2-1, the V gene TRBV27; possibly TRBD1 for D (5 bases). V dropped 6 bases and J dropped 4 bases, with 16 bases sitting between them. The CDR3 is 15 residues long. Germline V lookup: CDR1 MNHEY, CDR2 SMNVEV (reference sequence). The DNA of the CDR3 is TGTGCCAGCAGGTTCCAGGGCCCGTCGTACAATGAGCAGTTCTTC. Translation: CASRFQGPSYNEQFF.

The J gene is TRBJ1-1, the V gene TRBV11-2; D gene uncertain. In germline, CDR1 is SGHAT, CDR2 FQNNGV. Trimming removed 3 bases at V and 0 bases at J, with 8 bases between. The CDR3 is 14 residues long. The DNA of the CDR3 is TGTGCCAGCAGCTTGGGCAGATTGAACACTGAAGCTTTCTTT. Protein product: CASSLGRLNTEAFF.

This rearrangement joins TRBV24-1 to TRBJ1-1; the D gene is possibly TRBD1 (5 bases). V was trimmed by 7 bases and J by 5 bases, leaving 10 bases between them. Germline lookup yields CDR1 KGHDR and CDR2 SFDVKD. There are 12 residues in the CDR3. The CDR3 reads CATRRGRTEAFF. CDR3 coding DNA: TGTGCCACCAGGCGGGGGAGGACTGAAGCTTTCTTT.

The chain carries TRBV18 and TRBJ2-1; no clear D gene. Per germline, CDR1 KGHSH and CDR2 LQKENI. This CDR3 has 13 residues. Trimming took off 6 bases at V and 6 bases at J, with 12 bases between the two ends. Here the CDR3 reads CASSSLGGNEQFF. The DNA of the CDR3 is TGTGCCAGCTCCTCTCTAGGTGGCAATGAGCAGTTCTTC. Filled out from reference TRBV18 and TRBJ2-1, the complete variable domain reads NAGVMQNPRHLVRRRGQEARLRCSPMKGHSHVYWYRQLPEEGLKFMVYLQKENIIDESGMPKERFSAEFPKEGPSILRIQQVVRGDSAAYFCASSSLGGNEQFFGPGTRLTVL.

The CDR3 coding sequence is TGTGCCAGCAGCGGATCTACAGGGTATGGCTACACCTTC. It encodes CASSGSTGYGYTF. V gene TRBV9 combines with J gene TRBJ1-2; possible D gene TRBD1, 6 bases. Germline V gives CDR1 SGDLS, CDR2 YYNGEE. The CDR3 loop spans 13 amino acids. Deletions cut 3 bases from V and 5 bases from J, with 11 bases between.

The chain employs TRBV6-5 and TRBJ1-2; D uncertain. This CDR3 has 13 amino acids. CDR1 MNHEY and CDR2 SVGAGI come from the germline V gene. The V and J ends lost 0 bases and 4 bases respectively, with 6 bases between them. The CDR3 loop reads CASSYSGFYGYTF. CDR3 sequence (DNA): TGTGCCAGCAGTTACTCGGGCTTCTATGGCTACACCTTC.